Presented here are 7 T cell receptor beta chains from one specimen sequenced in a study of cytomegalovirus exposure and HLA in healthy donors. The study ran its PCR with 60 Vbeta and 13 Jbeta primers. The repertoire was sequenced with immunoSEQ multiplex PCR; TCRdb's copy has only in-frame clones and lacks some. The sample contains 90,000 to 100,000 clones, more than 75% of which appear only once. Sequencing used PBMCs. All receptors come from an older woman in good health and CMV-seronegative.

As for this clone: At one of its ends the junction is not consistent with the germline gene, which may arise from a read error. The chain combines TRBV2 with TRBJ2-7; weak D call: TRBD2 (7 bases). The germline gives CDR1 SNHLY, CDR2 FYNNEI. CDR3 length equals 12 residues. In DNA, the CDR3 is TGTGCCGGCAGTGAGGGGGGGTACGAGCAGTACTTC. This translates into CAGSEGGYEQYF. Complete variable domain (other parts from reference TRBV2 and TRBJ2-7): EPEVTQTPSHQVTQMGQEVILRCVPISNHLYFYWYRQILGQKVEFLVSFYNNEISEKSEIFDDQFSVERPDGSNFTLKIRSTKLEDSAMYFCAGSEGGYEQYFGPGTRLTVT.

CDR3 nucleotide sequence: TGTGCCAGCGGACTAGAACGGATGGGCACAGATACGCAGTATTTT. Its translation is CASGLERMGTDTQYF. The rearrangement uses TRBV2 and TRBJ2-3, with TRBD2 identical over 7 bases. This CDR3 is 15 amino acids long. Germline-derived CDR1 and CDR2 are SNHLY and FYNNEI. V was clipped by 8 bases and J by 1 base; unmatched bases: 9.

V is TRBV5-5 and J is TRBJ2-7, with a tentative D call TRBD1 (5 bases). Germline-derived CDR1 and CDR2 are SGHKS and YYEKEE (reference sequence). The CDR3 totals 14 residues. V was shortened by 1 base and J by 3 bases, with 11 bases between the two germline ends. CDR3 region: CASSLYGQNYEQYF. CDR3 nucleotide sequence: TGTGCCAGCAGCTTGTACGGACAAAACTACGAGCAGTACTTC.

The chain recombines TRBV2 with TRBJ2-3; D might be TRBD1 (5 bases). Germline values: CDR1 SNHLY, CDR2 FYNNEI. CDR3 length: 16 residues. Trimming stripped 6 bases from V and 5 bases from J, with 21 bases between. CDR3: CASSALREILGDTQYF. The CDR3 coding sequence is TGTGCCAGCAGCGCCCTCAGGGAAATATTAGGAGATACGCAGTATTTT.

The chain employs TRBV15 and TRBJ1-1; D gene ambiguous. CDR1 and CDR2 (germline): LNHNV, YYDKDF (reference sequence). The CDR3 sequence is 15 residues long. With 3 bases removed from V and 1 base from J, the gap between germline ends came to 12 bases. Written as DNA, the CDR3 is TGTGCCACCAGCAGGGAGGGATCCGGGAACACTGAAGCTTTCTTT. Its translation is CATSREGSGNTEAFF.

The chain carries TRBV5-1 and TRBJ2-3; 8 nucleotides agree with TRBD2. V lost 0 bases to trimming and J lost 3 bases; unmatched junction nucleotides: 3. The CDR3 is 15 residues long. The germline gives CDR1 SGHRS, CDR2 YFSETQ. The CDR3 nucleotides are TGCGCCAGCAGCTTGGAGGCTAGCGGGACAGATACGCAGTATTTT. Amino acid sequence: CASSLEASGTDTQYF.

This sequence joins TRBV5-6 and TRBJ2-3, with TRBD2 matching 10 bases. V shed 4 bases, J shed 3 bases, and the junction held 11 bases outside the gene matches. Germline V lookup: CDR1 SGHDT, CDR2 YYEEEE. CDR3 length: 17 amino acids. The CDR3 loop is CASSLGYPSGGTDTQYF. The CDR3 region has the DNA TGTGCCAGCAGCCTAGGTTACCCTAGCGGGGGTACAGATACGCAGTATTTT.